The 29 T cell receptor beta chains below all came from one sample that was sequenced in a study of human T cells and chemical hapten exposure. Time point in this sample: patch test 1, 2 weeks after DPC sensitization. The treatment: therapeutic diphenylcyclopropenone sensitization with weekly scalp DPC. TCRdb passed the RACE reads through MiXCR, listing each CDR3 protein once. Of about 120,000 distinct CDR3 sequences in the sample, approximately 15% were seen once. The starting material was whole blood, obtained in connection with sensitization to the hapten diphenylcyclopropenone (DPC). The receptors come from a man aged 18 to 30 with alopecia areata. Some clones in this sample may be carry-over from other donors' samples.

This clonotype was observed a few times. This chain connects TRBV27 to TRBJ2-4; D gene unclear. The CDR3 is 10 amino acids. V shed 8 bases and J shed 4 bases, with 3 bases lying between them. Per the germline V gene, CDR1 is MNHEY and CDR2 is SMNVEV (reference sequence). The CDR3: CASGKNIQYF. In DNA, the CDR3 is TGTGCCAGCGGAAAAAACATTCAGTACTTC.

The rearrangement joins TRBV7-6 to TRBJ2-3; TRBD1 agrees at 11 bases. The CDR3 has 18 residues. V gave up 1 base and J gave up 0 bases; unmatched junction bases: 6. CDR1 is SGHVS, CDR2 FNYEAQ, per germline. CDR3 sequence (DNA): TGTGCCAGCAGCTTAGGGACAGGGGGCCAAACTAGCACAGATACGCAGTATTTT. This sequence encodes CASSLGTGGQTSTDTQYF.

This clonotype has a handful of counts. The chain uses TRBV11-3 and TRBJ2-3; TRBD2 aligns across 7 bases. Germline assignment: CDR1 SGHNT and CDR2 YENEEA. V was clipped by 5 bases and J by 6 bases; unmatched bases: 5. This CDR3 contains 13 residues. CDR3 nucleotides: TGTGCCAGCAGCAGCGGGGCCCGGGATACGCAGTATTTT. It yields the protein CASSSGARDTQYF.

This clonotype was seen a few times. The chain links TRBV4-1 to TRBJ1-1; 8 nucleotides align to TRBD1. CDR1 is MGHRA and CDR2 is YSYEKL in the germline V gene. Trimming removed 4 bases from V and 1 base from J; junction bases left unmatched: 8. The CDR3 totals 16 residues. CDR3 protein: CASSLRQGPSNTEAFF. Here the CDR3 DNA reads TGCGCCAGCAGCCTCCGACAGGGGCCCTCGAACACTGAAGCTTTCTTT.

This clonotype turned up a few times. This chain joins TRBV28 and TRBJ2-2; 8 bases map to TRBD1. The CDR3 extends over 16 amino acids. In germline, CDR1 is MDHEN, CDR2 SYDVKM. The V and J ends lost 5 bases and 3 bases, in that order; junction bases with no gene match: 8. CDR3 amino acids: CASSTWTGFHTGELFF. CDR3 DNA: TGTGCCAGCAGTACCTGGACAGGGTTTCACACCGGGGAGCTGTTTTTT.

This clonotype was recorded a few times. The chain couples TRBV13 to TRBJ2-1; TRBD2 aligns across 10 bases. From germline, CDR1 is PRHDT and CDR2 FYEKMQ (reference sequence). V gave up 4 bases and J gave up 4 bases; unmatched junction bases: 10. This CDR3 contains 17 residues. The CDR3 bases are TGTGCCAGCAGCTCCCGTAGCGGGGGGATCGATTACAATGAGCAGTTCTTC. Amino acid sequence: CASSSRSGGIDYNEQFF.

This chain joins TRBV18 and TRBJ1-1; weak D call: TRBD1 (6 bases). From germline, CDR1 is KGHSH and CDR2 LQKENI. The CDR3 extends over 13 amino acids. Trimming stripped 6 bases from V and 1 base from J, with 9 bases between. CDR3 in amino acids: CASSKGGNTEAFF. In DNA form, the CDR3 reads TGTGCCAGCTCGAAAGGGGGGAACACTGAAGCTTTCTTT.

Written as DNA, the CDR3 is TGTGCCAGCAGCAATGACGGCCGCTCTGGAAACACCATATATTTT. Its translation: CASSNDGRSGNTIYF. The chain recombines TRBV5-4 with TRBJ1-3; D remains ambiguous. The CDR3 sequence is 15 residues long. The V end was cut by 4 bases, the J end by 0 bases, with 11 bases between. Germline CDR1 and CDR2: SGHNT and YYREEE (reference sequence).

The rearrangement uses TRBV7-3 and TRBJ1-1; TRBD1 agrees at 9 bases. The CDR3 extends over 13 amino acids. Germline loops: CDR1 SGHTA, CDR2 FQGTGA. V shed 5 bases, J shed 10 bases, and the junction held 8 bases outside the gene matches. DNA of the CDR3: TGTGCCAGCAGCCTCGGACAGGGGTTACGAGCTTTCTTT. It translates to CASSLGQGLRAFF.

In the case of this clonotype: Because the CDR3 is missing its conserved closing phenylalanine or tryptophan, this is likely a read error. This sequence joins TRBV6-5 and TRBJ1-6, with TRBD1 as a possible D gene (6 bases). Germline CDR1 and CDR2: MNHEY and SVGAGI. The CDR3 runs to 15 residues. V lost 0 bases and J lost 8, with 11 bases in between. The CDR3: CASSYSSQGHSPLHL. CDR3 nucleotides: TGTGCCAGCAGTTACTCGTCGCAGGGGCATTCACCCCTCCACTTG.

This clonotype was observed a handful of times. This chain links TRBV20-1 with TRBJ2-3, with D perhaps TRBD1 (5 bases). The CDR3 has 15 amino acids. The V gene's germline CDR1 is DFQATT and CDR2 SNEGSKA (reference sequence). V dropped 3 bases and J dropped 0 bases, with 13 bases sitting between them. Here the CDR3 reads CSASKSAGSTDTQYF. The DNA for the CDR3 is TGCAGTGCTAGTAAATCGGCAGGGAGCACAGATACGCAGTATTTT.

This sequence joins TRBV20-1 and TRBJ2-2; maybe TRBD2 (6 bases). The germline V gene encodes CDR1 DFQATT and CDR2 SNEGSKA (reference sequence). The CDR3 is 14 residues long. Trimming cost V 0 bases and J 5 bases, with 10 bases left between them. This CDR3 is CSARDVAGTGELFF. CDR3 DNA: TGCAGTGCTAGAGACGTCGCGGGGACCGGGGAGCTGTTTTTT.

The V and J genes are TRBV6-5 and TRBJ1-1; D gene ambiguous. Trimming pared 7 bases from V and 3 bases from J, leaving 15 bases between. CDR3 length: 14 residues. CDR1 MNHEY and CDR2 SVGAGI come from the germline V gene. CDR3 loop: CASIDIPPDTEAFF. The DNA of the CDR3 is TGTGCCAGCATCGATATACCGCCAGACACTGAAGCTTTCTTT.

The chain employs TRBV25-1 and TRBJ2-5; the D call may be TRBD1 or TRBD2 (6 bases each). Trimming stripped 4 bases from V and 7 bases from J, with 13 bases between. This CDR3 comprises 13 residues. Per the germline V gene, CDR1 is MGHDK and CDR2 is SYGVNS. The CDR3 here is CASSGTWGATQYF. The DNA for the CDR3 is TGTGCCAGCAGTGGGACCTGGGGGGCGACCCAGTACTTC.

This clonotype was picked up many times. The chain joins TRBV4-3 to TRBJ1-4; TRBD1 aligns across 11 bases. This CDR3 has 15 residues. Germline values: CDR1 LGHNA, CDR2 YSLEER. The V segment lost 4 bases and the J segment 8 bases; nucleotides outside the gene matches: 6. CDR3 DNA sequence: TGCGCCAGCAGCCCCTCCGGGACAGGGGGGGAAAAACTGTTTTTT. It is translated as CASSPSGTGGEKLFF.

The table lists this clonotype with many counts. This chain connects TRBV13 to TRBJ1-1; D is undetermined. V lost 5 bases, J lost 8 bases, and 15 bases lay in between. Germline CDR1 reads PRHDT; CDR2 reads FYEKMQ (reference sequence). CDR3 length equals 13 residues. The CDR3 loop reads CASSQLARAEAFF. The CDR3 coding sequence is TGTGCCAGCAGCCAATTAGCCCGGGCGGAAGCTTTCTTT. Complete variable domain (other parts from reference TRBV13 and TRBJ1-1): AAGVIQSPRHLIKEKRETATLKCYPIPRHDTVYWYQQGPGQDPQFLISFYEKMQSDKGSIPDRFSAQQFSDYHSELNMSSLELGDSALYFCASSQLARAEAFFGQGTRLTVV.

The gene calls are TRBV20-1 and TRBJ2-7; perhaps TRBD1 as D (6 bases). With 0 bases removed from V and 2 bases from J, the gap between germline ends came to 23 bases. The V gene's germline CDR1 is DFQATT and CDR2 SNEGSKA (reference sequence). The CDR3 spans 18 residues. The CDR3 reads CSAREIVFATGKTYEQYF. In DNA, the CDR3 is TGCAGTGCTAGAGAAATAGTGTTCGCAACAGGGAAGACCTACGAGCAGTACTTC.

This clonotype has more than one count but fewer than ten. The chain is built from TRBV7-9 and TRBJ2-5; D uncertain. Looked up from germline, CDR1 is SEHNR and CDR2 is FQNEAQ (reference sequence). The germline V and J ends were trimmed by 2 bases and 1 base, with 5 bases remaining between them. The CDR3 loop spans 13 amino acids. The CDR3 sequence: CASSLYVQETQYF. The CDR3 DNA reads TGTGCCAGCAGCTTATATGTCCAAGAGACCCAGTACTTC.

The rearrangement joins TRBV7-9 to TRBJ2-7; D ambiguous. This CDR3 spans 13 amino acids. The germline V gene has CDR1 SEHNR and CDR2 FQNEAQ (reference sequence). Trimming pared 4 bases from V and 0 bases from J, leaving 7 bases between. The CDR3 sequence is CASSSQVSYEQYV. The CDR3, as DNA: TGTGCCAGCAGCTCGCAGGTCTCCTACGAGCAGTACGTC.

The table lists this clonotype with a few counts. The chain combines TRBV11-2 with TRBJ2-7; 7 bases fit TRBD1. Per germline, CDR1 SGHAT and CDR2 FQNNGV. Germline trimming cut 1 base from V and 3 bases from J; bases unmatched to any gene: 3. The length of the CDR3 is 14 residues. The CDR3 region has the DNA TGTGCCAGCAGCTTAGGCGCAGGGGGCTACGAGCAGTACTTC. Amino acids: CASSLGAGGYEQYF.

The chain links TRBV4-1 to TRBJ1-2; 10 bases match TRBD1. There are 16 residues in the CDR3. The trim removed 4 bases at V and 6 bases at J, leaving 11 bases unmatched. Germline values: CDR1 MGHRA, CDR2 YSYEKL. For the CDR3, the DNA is TGCGCCAGCAGCCTCCGTTCCGGGACAGGGGCGGATGGCTACACCTTC. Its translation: CASSLRSGTGADGYTF.

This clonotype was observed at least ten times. The CDR3 here is CASGADRPAGANVLTF. CDR3 nucleotide sequence: TGTGCCAGCGGCGCCGACAGGCCGGCAGGGGCCAACGTCCTGACTTTC. The chain employs TRBV6-2 or TRBV6-3 and TRBJ2-6, with D perhaps matching TRBD1 (6 bases). CDR1 and CDR2 (germline): MNHEY, SVGEGT. V gave up 8 bases and J gave up 4 bases, with 18 bases separating them. This CDR3 has 16 amino acids.

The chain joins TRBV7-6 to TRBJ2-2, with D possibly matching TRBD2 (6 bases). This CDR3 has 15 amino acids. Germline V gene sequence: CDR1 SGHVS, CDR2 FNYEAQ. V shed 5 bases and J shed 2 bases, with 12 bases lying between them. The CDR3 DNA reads TGTGCCAGCAGCGGAGGGGCCATAAACACCGGGGAGCTGTTTTTT. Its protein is CASSGGAINTGELFF. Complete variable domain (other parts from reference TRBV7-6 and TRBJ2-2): GAGVSQSPRYKVTKRGQDVALRCDPISGHVSLYWYRQALGQGPEFLTYFNYEAQQDKSGLPNDRFSAERPEGSISTLTIQRTEQRDSAMYRCASSGGAINTGELFFGEGSRLTVL.

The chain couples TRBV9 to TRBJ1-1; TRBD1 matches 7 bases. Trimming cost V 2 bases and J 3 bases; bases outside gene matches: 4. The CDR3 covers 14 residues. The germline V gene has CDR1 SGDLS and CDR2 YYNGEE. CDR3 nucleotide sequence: TGTGCCAGCAGCGTTGAGGGGGCGGACACTGAAGCTTTCTTT. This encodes CASSVEGADTEAFF.

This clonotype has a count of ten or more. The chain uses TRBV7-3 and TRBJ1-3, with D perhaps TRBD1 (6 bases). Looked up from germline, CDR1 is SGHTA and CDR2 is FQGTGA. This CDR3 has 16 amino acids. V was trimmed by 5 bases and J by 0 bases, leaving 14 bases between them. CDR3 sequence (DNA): TGTGCCAGCAGCCTCAATTCGGACAGCTCTGGAAACACCATATATTTT. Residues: CASSLNSDSSGNTIYF.

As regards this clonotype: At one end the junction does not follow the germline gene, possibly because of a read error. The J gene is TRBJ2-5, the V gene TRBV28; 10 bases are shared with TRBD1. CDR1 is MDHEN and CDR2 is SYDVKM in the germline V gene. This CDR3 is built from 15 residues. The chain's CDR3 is CANSSDRGRRETQYF. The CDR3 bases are TGTGCCAACAGTTCCGACAGGGGGCGACGGGAGACCCAGTACTTC.

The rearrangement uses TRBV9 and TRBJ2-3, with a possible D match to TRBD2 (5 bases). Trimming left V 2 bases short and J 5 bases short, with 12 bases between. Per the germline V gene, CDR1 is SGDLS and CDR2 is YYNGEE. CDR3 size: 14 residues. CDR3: CASSVPWTGDTQYF. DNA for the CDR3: TGTGCCAGCAGCGTGCCCTGGACTGGAGATACGCAGTATTTT.

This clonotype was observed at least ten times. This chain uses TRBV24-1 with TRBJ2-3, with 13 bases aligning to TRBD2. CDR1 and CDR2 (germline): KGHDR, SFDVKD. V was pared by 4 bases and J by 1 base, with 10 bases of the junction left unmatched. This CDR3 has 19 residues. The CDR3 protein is CATSDTPWTSGGRTDTQYF. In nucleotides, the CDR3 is TGTGCCACCAGTGACACACCATGGACTAGCGGGGGACGCACAGATACGCAGTATTTT.

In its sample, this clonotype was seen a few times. The CDR3 here is CASSSDIHEQFF. The CDR3 bases are TGTGCCAGCAGTTCGGATATCCATGAGCAGTTCTTC. The chain is built from TRBV6-6 and TRBJ2-1; D ambiguous. The CDR3 is 12 residues long. Trimming shortened V by 4 bases and J by 8 bases, and 9 bases separated the two germline ends. Germline-derived CDR1 and CDR2 are MNHNY and SVGAGI (reference sequence).